One T cell receptor (beta chain) is described in this entry. The data were taken from a study of CD8 T cells in Susac syndrome. Reverse transcription of about 0.5 to 1 ug RNA used random hexamers. TCRdb recomputed calls from the immunoSEQ multiplex PCR reads with MiXCR, one row per CDR3 protein. The sample has a few hundred thousand distinct CDR3 sequences, around 95% seen once. Trimming left V 1 base short and J 4 bases short, with 13 bases between. This CDR3 region has 16 residues. CDR1 MNHEY and CDR2 SMNVEV come from the germline V gene (reference sequence). V and J are TRBV27 and TRBJ2-2; D gene unclear. This receptor was obtained from a human donor with multiple sclerosis. Sequences were obtained from CD4+ T cells from PBMCs. The CDR3 DNA sequence: TGTGCCAGCAGTTTATTCCCAGAACCCGGCACCGGGGAGCTGTTTTTT. Its protein product is CASSLFPEPGTGELFF.